These T cell receptor beta chains were read from a single sample in a study of T-cell memory formation after mild COVID-19. TCRdb reprocessed the 5' RACE reads with MiXCR, giving one entry per CDR3 protein. This sample has about 110,000 distinct CDR3 sequences; 9.5% to 15% occur once, and the top ten carry roughly 27%. Sequencing used PBMCs or a T cell subset sorted from them (not recorded which). Receptors originate from an adult woman who had mild COVID-19 (a few samples of this study predate the infection). Cell type and time point are not known. The CDR3 runs from the conserved cysteine through the conserved F or W. The order of the fields is CDR3 protein, CDR3 DNA, D gene, V gene, J gene, clone size. The D gene is left open where the match is weak. Size is stated for part of the rows, as once, few or many counts, or as a class when the clone is expanded.

CDR3 protein: CASRADSTGELFF
CDR3 DNA: TGTGCCAGCAGAGCAGACAGCACCGGGGAGCTGTTTTTT
D gene: -
V gene: TRBV2
J gene: TRBJ2-2
clone size: few

CDR3 protein: CSVIQDFTLHF
CDR3 DNA: TGCAGCGTTATACAGGACTTCACCCTCCACTTT
D gene: -
V gene: TRBV29-1
J gene: TRBJ1-6
clone size: few

CDR3 protein: CASRGLAGYTDTQYF
CDR3 DNA: TGTGCCAGCAGAGGACTAGCGGGGTACACAGATACGCAGTATTTT
D gene: TRBD2
V gene: TRBV27
J gene: TRBJ2-3
clone size: few

CDR3 protein: CSVELGSYGYTF
CDR3 DNA: TGCAGCGTTGAATTAGGGTCCTATGGCTACACCTTC
D gene: -
V gene: TRBV29-1
J gene: TRBJ1-2
clone size: few

CDR3 protein: CASTEVGLAGSEQYF
CDR3 DNA: TGTGCCAGCACCGAAGTAGGTCTAGCGGGGAGCGAGCAGTACTTC
D gene: TRBD2
V gene: TRBV12-3/TRBV12-4
J gene: TRBJ2-7
clone size: -

CDR3 protein: CASSMTHFSNEQFF
CDR3 DNA: TGTGCCAGTAGTATGACCCACTTCTCCAATGAGCAGTTCTTC
D gene: -
V gene: TRBV19
J gene: TRBJ2-1
clone size: -

CDR3 protein: CASSLDRGYGYEQYF
CDR3 DNA: TGTGCCAGCAGCTTGGACAGGGGCTATGGCTACGAGCAGTACTTC
D gene: TRBD1
V gene: TRBV12-3/TRBV12-4
J gene: TRBJ2-7
clone size: few

CDR3 protein: CASVAGSSYNEQFF
CDR3 DNA: TGTGCCAGCGTAGCGGGAAGCTCCTACAATGAGCAGTTCTTC
D gene: TRBD2
V gene: TRBV27
J gene: TRBJ2-1
clone size: few

CDR3 protein: CATSDPERGPAFTDTQYF
CDR3 DNA: TGTGCCACCAGTGACCCCGAGCGGGGGCCCGCCTTCACAGATACGCAGTATTTT
D gene: TRBD2
V gene: TRBV24-1
J gene: TRBJ2-3
clone size: many

CDR3 protein: CSVADTGLSYEQYF
CDR3 DNA: TGCAGCGTAGCCGATACAGGGCTCTCCTACGAGCAGTACTTC
D gene: -
V gene: TRBV29-1
J gene: TRBJ2-7
clone size: many